This entry concerns a single T cell receptor beta chain. The antigen remains unidentified. The assay was immunoSEQ multiplex PCR, and TCRdb's table has in-frame clones only and misses some. Among approximately 32,000 clones listed, approximately 80% were seen once. Trimming left V 8 bases short and J 1 base short, with 14 bases between. Germline CDR1 and CDR2: MNHNS and SASEGT. The CDR3 extends over 14 amino acids. The sample originates from a study of T cells in narcolepsy. Study conclusions and caveats: Autoreactive clonotypes reportedly recurred in blood of same and different patients, not controls. Comparing one patient's CSF and blood CD4+ clonotypes highlighted HCRT- and TRIB2-specific autoreactive clonotypes.

The V call is TRBV6-1, the J call TRBJ1-1; D ambiguous. Sequenced: CD45RA- memory CD4+ T cells from PBMCs. The receptor was derived from a human donor with narcolepsy. CDR3: CASSVVARNTEAFF. The DNA of the CDR3 is TGTGCCAGCTCGGTAGTAGCCAGGAACACTGAAGCTTTCTTT.